This is a list of T cell receptor beta chains from one sample in a study of vaccination and CD4 T cells after COVID-19. MiXCR, applied by TCRdb to the PCR reads, yields one record per CDR3 protein. The table records 24,000 or so distinct CDR3 sequences, 35% to 55% of them present only once. Their target antigens are unknown. Material: CD4+ T cells from blood, cultured in vitro. The receptors derive from a human donor who had recovered from COVID-19. CDR3s include the opening cysteine and the closing phenylalanine or tryptophan. A D gene is named only where the DNA matches it firmly. Size is omitted from some rows. Given values are once, few, many or a class for expanded clones.

>TRBD1|TRBJ2-7|TRBV20-1|-
CSARGGTGGHEQYF
TGCAGTGCTAGAGGGGGGACAGGGGGGCACGAGCAGTACTTC
>-|TRBJ1-2|TRBV6-5|few
CASSWGRKDGYTF
TGTGCCAGCAGTTGGGGGCGGAAGGATGGCTACACCTTC
>-|TRBJ2-7|TRBV20-1|-
CSARPASGSAYEQYF
TGCAGTGCTAGACCAGCCAGCGGGTCCGCCTACGAGCAGTACTTC
>TRBD1|TRBJ1-3|TRBV10-1|few
CASRQGVGDTIYF
TGCGCCAGCAGGCAGGGGGTAGGGGACACCATATATTTT
>-|TRBJ2-3|TRBV27|-
CASSRQGLADTQYF
TGTGCCAGCAGTCGACAGGGACTCGCAGATACGCAGTATTTT
>TRBD2|TRBJ2-1|TRBV20-1|-
CSAPLAGRDNEQFF
TGCAGTGCTCCCCTAGCGGGGAGGGACAATGAGCAGTTCTTC
>TRBD2|TRBJ2-7|TRBV7-2|-
CASSLTSGGLEQYF
TGTGCCAGCAGCTTGACTAGCGGGGGTCTCGAGCAGTACTTC
>-|TRBJ1-2|TRBV6-5|-
CASSYSPARADYTF
TGTGCCAGCAGTTACTCGCCGGCCAGGGCAGACTACACCTTC
>-|TRBJ1-5|TRBV2|-
CASSEEDTQPQHF
TGTGCCAGCAGTGAAGAGGACACTCAGCCCCAGCATTTT
>TRBD1|TRBJ1-1|TRBV6-1|-
CASSFRGPNTEAFF
TGTGCCAGCAGCTTCAGGGGGCCGAACACTGAAGCTTTCTTT
>TRBD2|TRBJ2-1|TRBV20-1|-
CSAKTSGEQFF
TGCAGTGCTAAGACTAGCGGTGAGCAGTTCTTC
>-|TRBJ1-1|TRBV20-1|few
CSARDLRSGGVNTEAFF
TGCAGTGCTAGAGATCTGCGGTCCGGAGGCGTGAACACTGAAGCTTTCTTT
>-|TRBJ1-1|TRBV7-3|-
CASSSGVNTEAFF
TGTGCCAGCAGCTCGGGGGTCAACACTGAAGCTTTCTTT
>-|TRBJ1-5|TRBV21-1|-
CASSKKRRGHVDNQPQHF
TGTGCCAGCAGCAAGAAACGCAGGGGGCATGTTGACAATCAGCCCCAGCATTTT
>TRBD1|TRBJ2-7|TRBV5-4|few
CASRPSGTGTYEQYF
TGTGCCAGCAGGCCCTCCGGGACAGGGACTTACGAGCAGTACTTC
>-|TRBJ1-5|TRBV6-1|-
CASSDPGPERAQHF
TGTGCCAGCAGTGACCCGGGGCCCGAACGAGCCCAGCATTTT
>TRBD1|TRBJ2-7|TRBV20-1|few
CSAQGQGAYEQYF
TGCAGTGCCCAAGGACAGGGAGCCTACGAGCAGTACTTC
>-|TRBJ2-1|TRBV20-1|-
CSASSGRGYNEQFF
TGCAGTGCTAGCTCTGGGAGGGGGTACAATGAGCAGTTCTTC
>-|TRBJ1-1|TRBV28|-
CASSPGRWTEAFF
TGTGCCAGCAGTCCGGGGAGGTGGACTGAAGCTTTCTTT
>TRBD2|TRBJ2-1|TRBV7-2|-
CASSPGTSGIQFF
TGTGCCAGCAGCCCCGGGACTAGCGGGATTCAGTTCTTC
>-|TRBJ2-5|TRBV2|-
CASSGAGQETQYF
TGTGCCAGCAGTGGAGCAGGGCAAGAGACCCAGTACTTC
>-|TRBJ2-1|TRBV12-3/TRBV12-4|once
CASSFHPGNEQFF
TGTGCCAGCAGTTTTCACCCCGGGAATGAGCAGTTCTTC
>-|TRBJ1-5|TRBV28|-
CASSPGRASNQPQHF
TGTGCCAGCAGCCCTGGCAGGGCTAGCAATCAGCCCCAGCATTTT
>-|TRBJ1-1|TRBV6-2/TRBV6-3|-
CASSYKEHTEAFF
TGTGCCAGCAGTTACAAGGAACACACTGAAGCTTTCTTT
>-|TRBJ1-5|TRBV6-5|few
CASSYGEEQPQHF
TGTGCCAGCAGTTATGGTGAGGAACAGCCCCAGCATTTT
>-|TRBJ1-6|TRBV11-3|-
CASLPRGHYNSPLHF
TGTGCCAGCCTTCCGAGGGGACACTATAATTCACCCCTCCACTTT
>-|TRBJ1-5|TRBV7-2|-
CASSLAYQPQHF
TGTGCCAGCAGCTTAGCTTATCAGCCCCAGCATTTT
>-|TRBJ2-5|TRBV5-1|-
CASSSDSGETQYF
TGCGCCAGCAGCTCGGATTCCGGGGAGACCCAGTACTTC
>TRBD1|TRBJ1-6|TRBV20-1|-
CSAPGQGRSYNSPLHF
TGCAGTGCACCGGGACAGGGAAGATCCTATAATTCACCCCTCCACTTT
>-|TRBJ1-5|TRBV20-1|few
CSAYRGGQPQHF
TGCAGTGCCTATCGAGGGGGACAGCCCCAGCATTTT
>TRBD1|TRBJ2-7|TRBV2|once
CASSAWTGPYEQYF
TGTGCCAGCAGTGCGTGGACAGGGCCCTACGAGCAGTACTTC
>-|TRBJ2-2|TRBV7-9|-
CASSLTGGTNTGGLFF
TGTGCCAGCAGCTTAACGGGTGGGACCAACACCGGGGGGCTGTTTTTT
>TRBD2|TRBJ2-5|TRBV7-9|-
CASSPSGGGVGYQETRYF
TGTGCCAGCAGCCCCTCCGGGGGGGGGGTAGGGTACCAAGAGACCCGGTACTTC
>-|TRBJ2-5|TRBV7-9|-
CASSFSQGETQYF
TGTGCCAGCAGCTTTAGCCAGGGTGAGACCCAGTACTTC
>-|TRBJ1-5|TRBV7-2|few
CASSPEAGHQPQHF
TGTGCCAGCAGCCCCGAGGCAGGCCATCAGCCCCAGCATTTT
>TRBD1|TRBJ2-2|TRBV7-9|-
CASSGTGSNTGELFF
TGTGCCAGCAGCGGGACAGGATCGAACACCGGGGAGCTGTTTTTT
>-|TRBJ2-7|TRBV15|few
CATSREGGYEQYF
TGTGCCACCAGCAGAGAAGGAGGCTACGAGCAGTACTTC
>TRBD2|TRBJ2-3|TRBV4-1|-
CASSQHLRGGGDTQYF
TGCGCCAGCAGCCAACATCTCCGGGGGGGAGGAGATACGCAGTATTTT
>TRBD2|TRBJ2-3|TRBV7-6|-
CASSLVGTMAYTDTQYF
TGTGCCAGCAGCTTAGTTGGGACTATGGCGTACACAGATACGCAGTATTTT
>-|TRBJ2-3|TRBV7-2|-
CASSPLRGTDTQYF
TGTGCCAGCAGCCCCCTTCGGGGCACAGATACGCAGTATTTT
>TRBD1|TRBJ1-6|TRBV18|few
CASSPLGTGDSPLHF
TGTGCCAGCTCACCCCTTGGGACAGGGGATTCACCCCTCCACTTT
>-|TRBJ2-5|TRBV6-2/TRBV6-3|few
CASSYSNLGQETQYF
TGTGCCAGCAGTTACTCGAATCTCGGCCAAGAGACCCAGTACTTC
>-|TRBJ2-1|TRBV7-2|-
CASSLDPSSEQFF
TGTGCCAGCAGCTTAGATCCTAGCTCGGAGCAGTTCTTC
>TRBD1|TRBJ1-4|TRBV10-3|once
CAIRGQGTNEKLFF
TGTGCCATCAGGGGACAGGGGACTAATGAAAAACTGTTTTTT
>TRBD1|TRBJ1-2|TRBV19|few
CASSPDRGQDGYTF
TGTGCCAGTAGTCCGGACAGGGGGCAGGATGGCTACACCTTC